This T cell receptor beta chain was observed in a study of blood T cell repertoires in COVID-19. Sequenced by immunoSEQ multiplex PCR; TCRdb stores in-frame clones only, minus some. The sample carries more than 95,000 clones, 65% to 90% recorded once. The CDR3 runs to 20 residues. Germline CDR1 reads GTSNPN; CDR2 reads SVGIG (reference sequence). V lost 4 bases to trimming and J lost 4 bases; unmatched junction nucleotides: 22. This clone was seen only once. This TCR was sampled from a man aged 80 or over with acute or convalescent COVID-19. Sequences were obtained from peripheral blood. The J gene is TRBJ1-4, the V gene TRBV30, with 9 bases fitting TRBD1. The CDR3 nucleotides are TGTGCCTGGAAGGGGTGGGACAGGGATTTCTCCCTGCAAAGTAATGAAAAACTGTTTTTT. Amino acids: CAWKGWDRDFSLQSNEKLFF. The entire variable domain, with the rest obtained from reference TRBV30 and TRBJ1-4, is as follows: SQTIHQWPATLVQPVGSPLSLECTVEGTSNPNLYWYRQAAGRGLQLLFYSVGIGQISSEVPQNLSASRPQDRQFILSSKKLLLSDSGFYLCAWKGWDRDFSLQSNEKLFFGSGTQLSVL.